This entry is about one T cell receptor beta chain. Its antigen is still unknown. At one end the junction does not follow the germline gene, possibly because of a read error. This sample stems from a study of post-analysis software for immune sequencing data. Study-wide results and caveats: Diversity measured as normalized Chao1 was significantly lower in multiple sclerosis patients than in controls. There were a few TRBV segments more frequent in patients than controls, and TRBV5-6, TRBV5-1 and TRBV20-1 were among them. Samples from one preparation batch, clustered by F measure, grouped strongly together.

Germline loops: CDR1 MNHEY, CDR2 SVGAGI. The CDR3 covers 14 residues. The TCR beta cDNA libraries contained unique molecular identifiers. The authors obtained roughly 0.5 million cDNA molecules from roughly 1.1 to 9.2 million T cells. TCRdb processed the PCR reads anew with MiXCR; each CDR3 protein has one entry. Among 400,000 to 500,000 distinct CDR3 sequences listed, 35% to 45% were seen once. The chain links TRBV6-5 to TRBJ1-4, with unresolved D. Sample: blood. The TCR sequence derives from a girl aged 2 to 9 with multiple sclerosis. The CDR3, as DNA: TGTGCCAGCAGTTACTCGATACCGGCAGAAAAACGGTTTTTT. Protein product: CASSYSIPAEKRFF.